This record covers a single T cell receptor beta chain. Its specific antigen is unknown. No base-level quality is on record; no much larger clone is a single base apart. This sample was included in a study of shared clonotypes between healthy human individuals (dated by TCRdb to the early 2020s). Study-wide context: A couple of women and a few men aged 18 to 49 years were included in the cohort. Per donor, leukapheresis produced somewhere between about 0.85 and 9.5 billion PBMCs. To increase sequencing depth and limit assay-specific biases, different laboratories used diverse techniques to prepare libraries and sequence TCR repertoires. For each donor, CD4 naive and CD4 memory were each given three plates, CD8 naive was given two plates, and CD8 memory was given one plate. To estimate repertoire size and how much clonotype sharing occurs between individuals, the study deeply sequenced the blood TCR repertoires of several healthy adults.

From the cysteine through the phenylalanine, the CDR3 covers 16 amino acids. Of the read, only the CDR3 DNA is kept; its 48 bases are in frame from base 1. Taken from the germline V gene, the CDR1 and CDR2 loops are MDHEN and SYDVKM. Relative to germline, V is missing 4 bases and J is missing 8 bases, with 9 bases of the junction outside any gene match. Using the deep immunoSEQ assay, multiplex PCR amplified TCR CDR3 regions from genomic DNA. Extracted genomic DNA from each cell subset was spread evenly across all wells of several immunoSEQ 96-well plates, with each plate serving as a replicate. For sorted subsets, around 0.2 ug of genomic DNA, equivalent to 25,000 to 30,000 T cell genomes, went into each replicate PCR. Purified libraries were quantified with a Qubit 3.0 fluorometer, sized on a Bioanalyzer 2100, and re-quantified with the KAPA Library Quantification kit. Every immunoSEQ 96-well plate was sequenced on a separate single-read 150-cycle Illumina NextSeq 550 flow cell. The study's processing was this. The immunoSEQ output contained only junctional sequences without quality scores, so filtering could not match that applied to full-length reads. To assign V/J genes and CDR3, sequences were annotated using PyIR, a Python wrapper for IgBLAST v1.9, with IMGT germline references. Reads were removed for weak V/J assignments (E-value above 1e-6), missing CDR3, stop codons, out-of-frame junctions, or ambiguous translated residues. A V3J clonotype was defined by an identical inferred V gene, J gene, and CDR3 amino acid sequence. To compute the percentage overlap between repertoires, the number of shared unique clonotypes was divided by the size of the smaller repertoire. Richness of each repertoire was evaluated using RTK rarefaction, the Chao1 estimator, and Recon v2.1 estimates of unobserved clonotypes. For all TCRbeta clonotypes obtained by the gDNA method from a handful of donors, generation probabilities were computed with OLGA. TCRdb obtained this table from immuneACCESS and retained in-frame rearrangements with V and J assigned. These tables miss some clones; where compared with another copy, unresolved V genes account for less than half of the shortfall, and the remainder is unexplained. Clonal size and the V and J genes are those of that table, whereas D and trimming came from the DNA. The sample includes 2 million or so clones, with less than 95% observed a single time. The ten most abundant clones make up approximately 1.2% of the sample.

CD8 naive samples consisted of CD45RO-negative cells that were positively selected for CCR7, yielding a CD45RA+CCR7+ population without TemRA cells. The donors were healthy, HIV-negative adults with no recently reported acute infections or vaccinations. Only Caucasian adults living in Nashville, Tennessee, USA were represented among the donors. After blood collection by leukapheresis, PBMCs were isolated using Ficoll-Histopaque density gradient centrifugation and then cryopreserved in the vapor phase of liquid nitrogen. Analytical flow cytometry was used to check the purity and quantity of each magnetically sorted T cell population. Each sorted fraction had its genomic DNA isolated and then quantified by UV absorbance on a Nanodrop 2000c. What the study reported, not specific to this receptor: Only blood was sampled, and tissue TCR repertoires likely differ from those in blood. Pairwise subsampling indicated that sequencing depth was expected to affect the degree of clonotype sharing among donors. Incomplete sequencing was indicated by rarefaction of sorted-subset datasets, despite the large sequencing depth. Naive subsets generally had larger estimated clonotype richness than memory subsets did. Because the study included a small number of donors, the genetic and exposure-history diversity represented was limited. When several donors were compared, the shared fraction of clonotypes was around 5.1% for naive CD4, around 3.5% for naive CD8, roughly 2.5% for memory CD4, and about 0.36% for memory CD8. Compared with non-shared clonotypes, clonotypes shared by all four sorted-subset donors had higher generation probabilities.

The sequence was obtained from a young man in good health. The chain links TRBV28 with TRBJ2-1; a stretch of 12 junction bases matches TRBD2. The sequenced sample was naive CD8+ T cells sorted from blood. What this sample's cell subset or site label stands for: CD45RA+CCR7+. The nucleotide sequence is TGTGCCAGCAGTTCCTCTAGCGGGGGGGCCGATGATGAGCAGTTCTTC. Its translation reads: CASSSSSGGADDEQFF.